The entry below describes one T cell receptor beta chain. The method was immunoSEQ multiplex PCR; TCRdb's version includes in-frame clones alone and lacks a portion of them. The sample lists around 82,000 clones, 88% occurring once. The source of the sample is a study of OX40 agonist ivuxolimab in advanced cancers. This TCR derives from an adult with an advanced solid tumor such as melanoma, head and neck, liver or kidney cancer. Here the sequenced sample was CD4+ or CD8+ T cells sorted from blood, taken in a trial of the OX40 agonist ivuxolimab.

CDR3 region: CASSDPPTDTQYF. The CDR3 bases are TGTGCCAGCAGTGATCCCCCCACAGATACGCAGTATTTT. The chain employs TRBV25-1 and TRBJ2-3, with D unresolved. Per germline, CDR1 MGHDK and CDR2 SYGVNS. Trimming left V 3 bases short and J 2 bases short, with 6 bases between. The CDR3 totals 13 residues.